This T cell receptor (beta chain) was identified in a study of beta chain features in type 1 diabetes. Overall study findings and caveats: Moderately but significantly shorter TCRB CDR3s were found in Type 1 diabetes patients in all four CD4+ subsets.

The trim removed 3 bases at V and 1 base at J, leaving 3 bases unmatched. Per the germline V gene, CDR1 is LNHDA and CDR2 is SQIVND (reference sequence). The CDR3 is 15 residues long. This clone was counted between two and nine times. Its antigen is not identified. The isolated RNA, all of it, was reverse transcribed, so expressed TCRB transcripts were what got sequenced. Profiled with immunoSEQ multiplex PCR; TCRdb holds only in-frame clones, not every one. The repertoire consists of a few hundred thousand clones, with 16% occurring once and the leading ten covering more than 0.075%. The sample taken for sequencing was naive CD4+ T cells from blood. The receptor was derived from a young man with type 1 diabetes. The chain links TRBV19 to TRBJ2-1; 7 bases align to TRBD2. The CDR3 region is CASSMKRGSYNEQFF. In DNA, the CDR3 is TGTGCCAGTAGTATGAAGCGGGGATCCTACAATGAGCAGTTCTTC. The full variable domain, rest sourced from reference TRBV19 and TRBJ2-1, is DGGITQSPKYLFRKEGQNVTLSCEQNLNHDAMYWYRQDPGQGLRLIYYSQIVNDFQKGDIAEGYSVSREKKESFPLTVTSAQKNPTAFYLCASSMKRGSYNEQFFGPGTRLTVL.